This T cell receptor beta chain was recorded in a study of technical replicates of blood from four donors. This clone was seen only a few times. Method: immunoSEQ multiplex PCR; TCRdb's copy keeps in-frame clones and lacks some. The table has more than 55,000 clones, roughly 92% seen once. V lost 1 base, J lost 0 bases, and 9 bases lay in between. There are 15 residues in the CDR3. The germline CDR1 and CDR2 sequences are KGHSH and LQKENI. Sequenced material: PBMCs. The chain carries TRBV18 and TRBJ1-1, with D possibly matching TRBD1 (6 bases). The receptor was derived from a human donor in good health. Some clones in this sample may be carry-over from other donors' samples. The CDR3 region is CASSPRGQMNTEAFF. In DNA form, the CDR3 reads TGTGCCAGCTCACCACGCGGACAGATGAACACTGAAGCTTTCTTT.